This entry is about one T cell receptor beta chain. The table lists this clonotype with a few counts. Its antigen remains unidentified. No base-level quality is on record; no much larger clone is a single base apart. The junction carries 7 bases between V and J, which are trimmed by 1 base and 4 bases respectively. From the cysteine through the phenylalanine, the CDR3 covers 13 amino acids. Of the read, only the CDR3 DNA is kept; its 39 bases are in frame from base 1. From a lookup of the germline V gene, CDR1 and CDR2 are SGHTA and FQGNSA. Libraries were made using RT-PCR. Sequencing instrument: Illumina HiSeq 2500. The public reads were run again by TCRdb, first through fastp at Q25 and then through MiXCR, and only productive beta chains were kept. Records with the same CDR3 protein are collapsed into one entry carrying the most frequent genes and DNA. In all, the sample holds about 170,000 distinct CDR3 sequences, and roughly 12% of those were seen once. The ten largest make up roughly 29% of the sample.

This sample stems from a study of response to subunit inactivated influenza vaccine listed by TCRdb under 2018. Study-wide context: To follow how T cells responded to a trivalent subunit inactivated influenza vaccine, the researchers relied on deep quantitative profiling of the T cell receptor repertoire.

What the research found in general, with its limitations: According to the authors, only a limited number of new T cells may be recruited by each seasonal influenza vaccination.

The same sample was also studied in work on T cells expressing NK-cell markers. The second study's authors report: The TCR beta cDNA libraries were made using 5'RACE template switching, a step that added both a universal primer site and unique molecular identifiers. Three sorted T-cell subsets (CD3+CD56+NKG2C+, CD3+CD56+NKG2C- and CD3+CD56-NKG2C+) from roughly 8 donors had their TCR beta-chain repertoires profiled. Of the eight sequenced donors, seven were found to be HCMV-seropositive and one was found to be HCMV-seronegative. In several experiments an anti-gammadeltaTCR antibody was added to restrict sorting to alphabetaTCR-expressing T cells. In roughly six donors, the dominant CD3+CD56+NKG2C+ clonotypes ranked among the top 10 CD8+ clonotypes, making up about 1.0-7.5% of CD8+ T cells. Those dominant clonotypes were again the most abundant among CD3+CD56-NKG2C+ cells in a handful of donors, at about 28.3-65%. Whether the expanded NKG2C-expressing T cell clones were specific for HCMV antigens was left unclear. The eight sequenced donors were randomly selected healthy volunteers, three men and five women. A commercial ELISA kit detecting HCMV-specific IgG in serum was used to determine HCMV serostatus. Peripheral blood mononuclear cells were isolated from blood by Ficoll density gradient centrifugation. CD4+ and CD8+ T cells were isolated from PBMC by magnetic immunoseparation with Miltenyi isolation kits. cDNA synthesis was primed from the TCR beta constant segment and was followed by two successive PCR amplification steps. Sequencing of the libraries produced 2 x 150 bp reads on Illumina HiSeq 2000/2500, MiSeq or NextSeq. Reads were demultiplexed and grouped by UMI with MIGEC, and clonotypes were assembled and quantified with MiTCR. To exclude erroneous sequences, any TCR cDNA sequence not supported by at least two reads was discarded. Downstream repertoire analysis used the tcR package, and clonotypes were matched across fractions by CDR3 nucleotide sequence plus V segment. Antigen specificity was annotated against VDJdb with VDJmatch, allowing one amino acid substitution in CDR3.

Recombination linked TRBV7-2 to TRBJ2-5; a weak D assignment points to TRBD2 (5 bases agree). This clonotype was sampled from a man aged 50 or older who received an inactivated influenza vaccine. Donor details come from another sample of the same person, matched by shared clones. The sample here was CD8+ T cells sorted from PBMCs, taken roughly 12 days after vaccination. The nucleotides are TGTGCCAGCAGCTTAGTACTAGTAGAGACCCAGTACTTC. Its protein product is CASSLVLVETQYF.